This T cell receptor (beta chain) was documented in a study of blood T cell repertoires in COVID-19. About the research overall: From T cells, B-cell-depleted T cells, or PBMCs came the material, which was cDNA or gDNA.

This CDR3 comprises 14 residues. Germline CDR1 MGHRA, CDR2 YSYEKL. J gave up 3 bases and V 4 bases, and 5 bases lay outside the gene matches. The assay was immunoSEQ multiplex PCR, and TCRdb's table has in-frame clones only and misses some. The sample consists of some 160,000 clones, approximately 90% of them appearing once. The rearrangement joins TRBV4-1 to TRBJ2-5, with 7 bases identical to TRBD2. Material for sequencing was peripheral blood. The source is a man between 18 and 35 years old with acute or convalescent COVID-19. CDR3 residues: CASSPLGGEETQYF. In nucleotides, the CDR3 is TGCGCCAGCAGCCCATTGGGGGGGGAAGAGACCCAGTACTTC.